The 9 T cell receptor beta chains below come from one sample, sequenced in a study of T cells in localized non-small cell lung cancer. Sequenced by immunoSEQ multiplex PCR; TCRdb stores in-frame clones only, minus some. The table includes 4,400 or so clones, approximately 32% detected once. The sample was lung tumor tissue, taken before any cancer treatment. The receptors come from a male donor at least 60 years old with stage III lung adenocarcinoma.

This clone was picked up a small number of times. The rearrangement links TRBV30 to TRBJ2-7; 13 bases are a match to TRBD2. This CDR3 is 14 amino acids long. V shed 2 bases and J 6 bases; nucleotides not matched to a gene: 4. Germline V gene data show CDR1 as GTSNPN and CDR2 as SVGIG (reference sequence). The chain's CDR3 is CAWSPGLAGLEQYF. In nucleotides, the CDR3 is TGTGCCTGGAGTCCGGGACTAGCGGGACTCGAGCAGTACTTC.

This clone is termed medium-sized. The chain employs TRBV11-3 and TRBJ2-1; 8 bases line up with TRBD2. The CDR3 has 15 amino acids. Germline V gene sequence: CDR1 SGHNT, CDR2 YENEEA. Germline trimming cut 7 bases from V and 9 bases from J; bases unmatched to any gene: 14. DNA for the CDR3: TGTGCCAGCATCAGCGGGAGTGGCCCCCTCGGTGAGCAGTTCTTC. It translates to CASISGSGPLGEQFF.

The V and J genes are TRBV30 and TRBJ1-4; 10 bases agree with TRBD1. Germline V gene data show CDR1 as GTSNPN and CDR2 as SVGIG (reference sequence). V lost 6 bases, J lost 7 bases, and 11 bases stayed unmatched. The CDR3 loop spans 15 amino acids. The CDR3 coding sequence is TGTGCCTGCAAACGACAGGGGGCGAGAGGTGAAAAACTGTTTTTT. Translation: CACKRQGARGEKLFF.

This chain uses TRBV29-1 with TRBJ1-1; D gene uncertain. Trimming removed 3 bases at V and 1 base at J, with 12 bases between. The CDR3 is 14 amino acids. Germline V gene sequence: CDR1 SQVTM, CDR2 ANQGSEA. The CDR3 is CSVDRPGRNTEAFF. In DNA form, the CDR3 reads TGCAGCGTTGACCGTCCAGGCCGGAACACTGAAGCTTTCTTT.

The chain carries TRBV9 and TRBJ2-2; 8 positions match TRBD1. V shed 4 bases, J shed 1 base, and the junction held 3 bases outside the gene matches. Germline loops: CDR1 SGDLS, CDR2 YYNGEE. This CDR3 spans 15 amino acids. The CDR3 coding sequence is TGTGCCAGCAGCCCCGGGACAGGGAACACCGGGGAGCTGTTTTTT. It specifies CASSPGTGNTGELFF.

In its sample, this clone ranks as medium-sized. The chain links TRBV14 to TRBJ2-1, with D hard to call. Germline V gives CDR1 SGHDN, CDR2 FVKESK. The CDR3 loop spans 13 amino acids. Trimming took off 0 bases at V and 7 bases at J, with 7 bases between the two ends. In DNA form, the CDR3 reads TGTGCCAGCAGCCAAGACGAGGTTAATGAGCAGTTCTTC. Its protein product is CASSQDEVNEQFF.

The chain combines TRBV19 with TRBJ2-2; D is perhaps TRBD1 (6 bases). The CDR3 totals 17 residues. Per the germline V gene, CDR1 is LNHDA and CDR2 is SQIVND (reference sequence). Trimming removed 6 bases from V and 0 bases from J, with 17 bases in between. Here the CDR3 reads CASSTSRGSTNTGELFF. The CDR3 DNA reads TGTGCCAGTAGCACTTCAAGGGGGAGTACGAACACCGGGGAGCTGTTTTTT.

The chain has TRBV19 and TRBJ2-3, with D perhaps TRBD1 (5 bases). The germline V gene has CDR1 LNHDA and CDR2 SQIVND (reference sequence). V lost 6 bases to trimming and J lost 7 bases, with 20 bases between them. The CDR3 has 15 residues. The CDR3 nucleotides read TGTGCCAGTAGCAGCCAGGGTTTTAGTACAAATACGCAGTATTTT. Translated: CASSSQGFSTNTQYF.

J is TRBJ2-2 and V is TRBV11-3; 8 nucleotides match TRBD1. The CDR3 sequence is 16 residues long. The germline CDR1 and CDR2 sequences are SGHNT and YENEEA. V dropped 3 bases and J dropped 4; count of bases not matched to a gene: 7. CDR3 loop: CASSFRQGRGTGELFF. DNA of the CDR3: TGTGCCAGCAGCTTTCGACAGGGGAGAGGCACCGGGGAGCTGTTTTTT.